In its sample, the clone carrying this T cell receptor (beta chain) was seen a few times. Its cognate antigen is unknown. Germline V gives CDR1 SGHTA, CDR2 FQGTGA. Trimming left V 1 base short and J 0 bases short, with 9 bases between. The CDR3 consists of 15 residues. Points from the study as a whole: Larger-cohort validation covered only one TCR beta V-J rearrangement. Tumor memory CD4+ T cell TCR gene usage clustered with blood and lymph node memory CD4+ cells and lymph node naive CD4+ cells.

Constant-region reverse primers amplified full-length variable regions, followed by semi-nested Nested Universal Primer A PCR. One entry per CDR3 protein results from TCRdb running MiXCR on the 5' RACE reads. The sample records about 54,000 distinct CDR3 sequences, roughly a sixth being singletons. The sample comprised naive CD4+ T cells sorted from blood. Subset denoted: naive CD4+ T cells, CD4+CD45RA+CD25-. The chain is built from TRBV7-3 and TRBJ1-1, with D uncertain. This TCR derives from a female donor with breast cancer. CDR3 residues: CASSLKRQMNTEAFF. The CDR3 coding sequence is TGTGCCAGCAGCTTAAAGCGCCAAATGAACACTGAAGCTTTCTTT.